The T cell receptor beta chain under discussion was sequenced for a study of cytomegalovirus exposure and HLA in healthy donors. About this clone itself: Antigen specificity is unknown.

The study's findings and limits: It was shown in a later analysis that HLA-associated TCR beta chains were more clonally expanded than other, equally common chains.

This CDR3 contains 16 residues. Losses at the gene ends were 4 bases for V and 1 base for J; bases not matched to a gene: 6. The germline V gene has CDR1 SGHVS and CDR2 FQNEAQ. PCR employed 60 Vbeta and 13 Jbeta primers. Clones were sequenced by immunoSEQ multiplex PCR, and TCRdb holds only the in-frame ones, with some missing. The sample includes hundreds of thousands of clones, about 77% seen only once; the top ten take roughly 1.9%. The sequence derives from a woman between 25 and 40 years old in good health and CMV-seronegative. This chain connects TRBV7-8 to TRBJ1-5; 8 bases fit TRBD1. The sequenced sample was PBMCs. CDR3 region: CASSYGDRGSNQPQHF. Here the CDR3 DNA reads TGTGCCAGCAGCTACGGAGACAGGGGAAGCAATCAGCCCCAGCATTTT.